This entry lists 21 T cell receptor beta chains sequenced from one sample in a study of graft-versus-host responses after intestinal transplantation. The table came from immunoSEQ multiplex PCR; TCRdb's copy has only in-frame clones and leaves some out. The profile shows 70,000 or so clones, under 90% of them singletons. These receptors have no identified antigens. This specimen was unstimulated CD4+ T cells sorted from spleen or lymph node cells, taken before transplant. These receptors were collected from a human donor who was the organ donor for an intestinal transplant.

In its sample, this clone was seen once. The chain couples TRBV6-5 to TRBJ2-5; 9 bases match TRBD2. This CDR3 contains 12 residues. The germline CDR1 and CDR2 sequences are MNHEY and SVGAGI. The ends lost 8 bases at V and 4 bases at J; junction bases unmatched: 2. CDR3 in amino acids: CASGTSTETQYF. CDR3 in DNA: TGTGCCAGCGGGACTAGCACAGAGACCCAGTACTTC.

The chain joins TRBV11-3 to TRBJ1-6, with a tentative D call TRBD1 (5 bases). Per germline, CDR1 SGHNT and CDR2 YENEEA. The CDR3 is made up of 16 amino acids. V gave up 4 bases and J gave up 3 bases, with 13 bases separating them. CDR3 amino acids: CASSSLTDSYNSPLHF. The CDR3, as DNA: TGTGCCAGCAGCTCATTGACAGATAGCTATAATTCACCCCTCCACTTT.

The rearrangement links TRBV6-5 to TRBJ1-1; D perhaps matches TRBD1 (6 bases). Trimming stripped 6 bases from V and 1 base from J, with 9 bases between. The CDR3 loop spans 13 amino acids. Germline loops: CDR1 MNHEY, CDR2 SVGAGI. The CDR3 DNA is TGTGCCAGCAGGAGGGGGAGGAACACTGAAGCTTTCTTT. It specifies CASRRGRNTEAFF.

The chain has TRBV5-1 and TRBJ2-1; D gene uncertain. The CDR3 spans 13 residues. Per the germline V gene, CDR1 is SGHRS and CDR2 is YFSETQ. Trimming removed 0 bases at V and 6 bases at J, with 7 bases between. The CDR3 is CASSLVPGNEQFF. CDR3 nucleotides: TGCGCCAGCAGCTTGGTTCCAGGCAATGAGCAGTTCTTC.

The genes are TRBV6-6 and TRBJ2-4; 9 nucleotides align to TRBD1. The CDR3 loop spans 16 amino acids. V dropped 6 bases and J dropped 3; count of bases not matched to a gene: 9. The V gene's germline CDR1 is MNHNY and CDR2 SVGAGI (reference sequence). The CDR3 sequence: CASSNTGGLGKNIQYF. The CDR3 nucleotides are TGTGCCAGCAGCAACACAGGGGGCTTGGGCAAAAACATTCAGTACTTC.

The chain recombines TRBV4-3 with TRBJ1-6; D unresolved. The V and J ends lost 4 bases and 4 bases respectively, with 17 bases between them. Looked up from germline, CDR1 is LGHNA and CDR2 is YSLEER. This CDR3 spans 17 amino acids. CDR3 DNA sequence: TGCGCCAGCAGCCCGTACCTTATCAGTGTTTATAATTCACCCCTCCACTTT. Its protein product is CASSPYLISVYNSPLHF.

J is TRBJ2-3 and V is TRBV18, with D possibly being TRBD1 (5 bases). In germline, CDR1 is KGHSH, CDR2 LQKENI. There are 14 residues in the CDR3. Deletions cut 2 bases from V and 2 bases from J, with 8 bases between. In nucleotides, the CDR3 is TGTGCCAGCTCACCAGACAGTTCCACAGATACGCAGTATTTT. Translated, it gives CASSPDSSTDTQYF.

The CDR3 loop is CAITGTGLGEQFF. CDR3 sequence (DNA): TGTGCCATCACCGGGACAGGGCTCGGTGAGCAGTTCTTC. The chain has TRBV2 and TRBJ2-1, with 9 bases that match TRBD1. V lost 10 bases to trimming and J lost 9 bases; unmatched junction nucleotides: 10. The CDR3 sequence is 13 residues long. Germline values: CDR1 SNHLY, CDR2 FYNNEI. Based on the CDR3 plus reference TRBV2 and TRBJ2-1, the full variable domain is EPEVTQTPSHQVTQMGQEVILRCVPISNHLYFYWYRQILGQKVEFLVSFYNNEISEKSEIFDDQFSVERPDGSNFTLKIRSTKLEDSAMYFCAITGTGLGEQFFGPGTRLTVL.

The chain is built from TRBV6-1 and TRBJ2-2, with D perhaps matching TRBD1 (5 bases). The CDR3 loop spans 13 amino acids. The ends were cut back, 3 bases at V and 5 bases at J, with 7 bases in the middle. Per the germline V gene, CDR1 is MNHNS and CDR2 is SASEGT. CDR3 in DNA: TGTGCCAGCAGTGATTACAGGACCGGGGAGCTGTTTTTT. Translating gives CASSDYRTGELFF.

The V and J genes are TRBV6-1 and TRBJ1-1, with TRBD1 matching over 9 bases. CDR1 and CDR2 from the germline V gene are MNHNS and SASEGT. The CDR3 spans 14 residues. V was pared by 7 bases and J by 5 bases, with 8 bases of the junction left unmatched. The CDR3 DNA follows: TGTGCCAGCAATCCACAGGGGGCGAAGACTGAAGCTTTCTTT. The encoded protein is CASNPQGAKTEAFF.

This chain uses TRBV6-5 with TRBJ1-2; 7 bases are a match to TRBD1. V lost 7 bases to trimming and J lost 2 bases; unmatched junction nucleotides: 7. Germline V gives CDR1 MNHEY, CDR2 SVGAGI. CDR3 length equals 14 residues. In nucleotides, the CDR3 is TGTGCCAGCACCCTCTTACAGGGGAACTATGGCTACACCTTC. Amino acids: CASTLLQGNYGYTF.

In its sample, this clone was seen once. The CDR3 sequence: CASSRQGDNSPLHF. The DNA of the CDR3 is TGTGCCAGCAGCAGACAGGGGGATAATTCACCCCTCCACTTT. The chain uses TRBV7-9 and TRBJ1-6; 9 bases match TRBD1. Germline V gives CDR1 SEHNR, CDR2 FQNEAQ (reference sequence). After removal of 5 bases from V and 5 bases from J, the junction contained 1 base not matched to a gene. The CDR3 is made up of 14 amino acids.

This chain links TRBV19 with TRBJ2-6; D is possibly TRBD2 (5 bases). Germline CDR1 reads LNHDA; CDR2 reads SQIVND (reference sequence). Trimming took 10 bases from V and 4 from J, leaving 17 bases between them. This CDR3 comprises 15 residues. The chain's CDR3 is CATTYRGLGANVLTF. The CDR3 coding sequence is TGTGCCACCACCTATCGAGGGCTGGGGGCCAACGTCCTGACTTTC.

This chain joins TRBV19 and TRBJ1-2; 7 bases are a match to TRBD1. J lost 2 bases, V lost 6 bases, and 6 bases had no gene match. Germline loops: CDR1 LNHDA, CDR2 SQIVND (reference sequence). The CDR3 consists of 14 residues. The CDR3 sequence: CASRVTGTNYGYTF. CDR3 bases: TGTGCCAGTAGGGTGACAGGGACCAACTATGGCTACACCTTC. Together with reference TRBV19 and TRBJ1-2, the CDR3 gives the full variable domain: DGGITQSPKYLFRKEGQNVTLSCEQNLNHDAMYWYRQDPGQGLRLIYYSQIVNDFQKGDIAEGYSVSREKKESFPLTVTSAQKNPTAFYLCASRVTGTNYGYTFGSGTRLTVV.

This sequence joins TRBV19 and TRBJ1-5; D perhaps matches TRBD1 (6 bases). The V gene's germline CDR1 is LNHDA and CDR2 SQIVND (reference sequence). CDR3 length: 16 residues. Trimming pared 4 bases from V and 3 bases from J, leaving 16 bases between. CDR3 amino acids: CASSTDSSYNNQPQHF. Here the CDR3 DNA reads TGTGCCAGTAGTACGGACAGTAGTTATAACAATCAGCCCCAGCATTTT.

The rearrangement uses TRBV18 and TRBJ1-1, with D uncertain. V was pared by 1 base and J by 2 bases, with 5 bases between. The CDR3 contains 13 residues. Germline CDR1 KGHSH, CDR2 LQKENI. Written as DNA, the CDR3 is TGTGCCAGCTCACCACTCACAAACACTGAAGCTTTCTTT. It encodes CASSPLTNTEAFF.

This chain joins TRBV6-1 and TRBJ2-7; D unresolved. Germline V CDR1 and CDR2: MNHNS, SASEGT. The CDR3 runs 12 residues. The ends were cut back, 8 bases at V and 4 bases at J, with 12 bases in the middle. The CDR3 is CASGPFGYEQYV. CDR3 nucleotide sequence: TGTGCCAGCGGGCCTTTCGGATACGAGCAGTACGTC.

This rearrangement joins TRBV5-6 to TRBJ1-5, with 7 bases fitting TRBD1. The germline V gene has CDR1 SGHDT and CDR2 YYEEEE. With V trimmed by 2 bases and J by 4 bases, 3 bases remained unmatched. CDR3 length equals 14 residues. The CDR3 loop is CASSFRDRNQPQHF. The DNA of the CDR3 is TGTGCCAGCAGCTTTAGGGACAGAAATCAGCCCCAGCATTTT. Using reference TRBV5-6 and TRBJ1-5 for the parts outside the CDR3, the full variable domain is DAGVTQSPTHLIKTRGQQVTLRCSPKSGHDTVSWYQQALGQGPQFIFQYYEEEERQRGNFPDRFSGHQFPNYSSELNVNALLLGDSALYLCASSFRDRNQPQHFGDGTRLSIL.

V usage is TRBV25-1 and J usage is TRBJ2-5; D not certain. Germline assignment: CDR1 MGHDK and CDR2 SYGVNS. This CDR3 spans 11 amino acids. V was trimmed by 5 bases and J by 4 bases, leaving 5 bases between them. CDR3 region: CASSLLETQYF. Here the CDR3 DNA reads TGTGCCAGCAGTCTTTTAGAGACCCAGTACTTC.

This rearrangement joins TRBV5-4 to TRBJ2-3; the match to TRBD2 covers 10 bases. The germline CDR1 and CDR2 sequences are SGHNT and YYREEE (reference sequence). The V gene end was trimmed by 4 bases and the J gene end by 6 bases; junction bases not matched to a gene: 5. The CDR3 sequence is 14 residues long. CDR3 in amino acids: CASSGSGGWDTQYF. The CDR3 DNA reads as TGTGCCAGCAGCGGTAGCGGGGGGTGGGATACGCAGTATTTT. Full variable domain (remainder filled in from reference TRBV5-4 and TRBJ2-3): ETGVTQSPTHLIKTRGQQVTLRCSSQSGHNTVSWYQQALGQGPQFIFQYYREEENGRGNFPPRFSGLQFPNYSSELNVNALELDDSALYLCASSGSGGWDTQYFGPGTRLTVL.

The chain uses TRBV27 and TRBJ1-2; 7 bases match TRBD1. V lost 5 bases and J lost 4; bases outside the gene matches: 13. Germline CDR1 MNHEY, CDR2 SMNVEV (reference sequence). The CDR3 contains 16 residues. CDR3 nucleotide sequence: TGTGCCAGCAGTACGCTCCAGGGGGTTCTCCCCTATGGCTACACCTTC. Translation gives CASSTLQGVLPYGYTF.